This T cell receptor beta chain was sequenced for a study of cytomegalovirus exposure and HLA in healthy donors. 60 Vbeta and 13 Jbeta primers were used in PCR. Assay: immunoSEQ multiplex PCR; the TCRdb copy retains only in-frame clones and omits some. Among hundreds of thousands of clones listed, about 80% were seen once. Donors counted as nominally healthy when sampled, yet unrecorded immune exposures were likely. This sequence originates from a woman aged 60-75 years in good health and CMV-seropositive. The specimen was PBMCs.

CDR3 loop: CASSEKSSGNTIYF. Written as DNA, the CDR3 is TGTGCCAGCAGTGAGAAGAGCTCTGGAAACACCATATATTTT. The chain couples TRBV6-1 to TRBJ1-3; D is unresolved. Germline values: CDR1 MNHNS, CDR2 SASEGT. The V and J ends lost 3 bases and 0 bases respectively, with 6 bases between them. The CDR3 runs to 14 residues.